The entry below gives a single T cell receptor beta chain sequence along with its context. The germline CDR1 and CDR2 sequences are MNHEY and SVGAGI. V was pared by 5 bases and J by 6 bases, with 5 bases of the junction left unmatched. CDR3 length: 15 residues. The data were obtained in a study of high-grade serous ovarian cancer treatment subgroups. Produced via immunoSEQ multiplex PCR; TCRdb's table is partial and in-frame only. This table holds about 10,000 clones, under 70% found once. Tumor samples were obtained before definitive surgery or chemotherapy. V gene TRBV6-5 combines with J gene TRBJ2-2, with 11 bases identical to TRBD1. Source material: tumor tissue. This TCR was recovered from a human donor with high-grade serous ovarian cancer. The CDR3 protein is CASSLGTGGAGELFF. The CDR3 DNA is TGTGCCAGCAGTCTCGGGACAGGGGGGGCCGGGGAGCTGTTTTTT.